These T cell receptor beta chains were read from a single sample in a study of sequential checkpoint blockade in melanoma. This table comes from immunoSEQ multiplex PCR, and its TCRdb copy is limited to in-frame clones, with some not included. The data show approximately 40,000 clones, 86% seen once. The source material was CD8+ T cells sorted from blood (inferred from file names), sampled from a patient given nivolumab and ipilimumab in sequence. These receptors originate from a human donor with melanoma. Both conserved end residues are part of each CDR3. D genes are given only for firm matches. Part of the rows lack a size; the others show once, few, many or a class for expanded clones.

TRBV19	TRBJ2-7	NA	medium-sized	CASRGEFTYEQYF	TGTGCCAGTAGAGGAGAGTTCACCTACGAGCAGTACTTC
TRBV6-6	TRBJ2-7	TRBD1	NA	CASDPGQESYEQYF	TGTGCCAGCGACCCGGGACAGGAAAGCTACGAGCAGTACTTC
TRBV7-6	TRBJ2-5	NA	NA	CASSLDPRGETQYF	TGTGCCAGCAGCTTAGACCCCCGGGGGGAGACCCAGTACTTC
TRBV27	TRBJ2-7	NA	once	CASSLGGDSYEQYF	TGTGCCAGCAGTTTAGGAGGGGACTCCTACGAGCAGTACTTC
TRBV6-4	TRBJ2-5	TRBD2	NA	CASSLLSGRSQETQYF	TGTGCCAGCAGTCTACTTAGCGGGAGGTCCCAAGAGACCCAGTACTTC
TRBV14	TRBJ2-3	TRBD2	NA	CASSQPQLAGAHDTQYF	TGTGCCAGCAGCCAACCCCAACTAGCGGGAGCACATGATACGCAGTATTTT
TRBV9	TRBJ2-3	TRBD2	NA	CASSVVSSGRPDTQYF	TGTGCCAGCAGCGTAGTTTCTAGCGGGAGGCCCGATACGCAGTATTTT
TRBV27	TRBJ2-1	TRBD2	NA	CASSFMLAGKVQFF	TGTGCCAGCAGTTTTATGCTAGCGGGAAAGGTGCAGTTCTTC
TRBV15	TRBJ1-4	TRBD1	NA	CATSLDRAGEKLFF	TGTGCCACCAGCCTAGACAGGGCGGGCGAAAAACTGTTTTTT
TRBV27	TRBJ1-6	NA	NA	CASSLSGWSPLHF	TGTGCCAGCAGCTTGTCGGGGTGGTCACCCCTCCACTTT
TRBV11-3	TRBJ2-2	NA	NA	CASSPYRGLPTGELFF	TGTGCCAGCAGCCCATATCGAGGACTTCCAACCGGGGAGCTGTTTTTT
TRBV5-1	TRBJ2-2	TRBD1	NA	CASSLRDRGLGELFF	TGCGCCAGCAGCCTCCGGGACAGGGGGCTAGGGGAGCTGTTTTTT
TRBV2	TRBJ1-3	TRBD1	NA	CASNLGQGATIYF	TGTGCCAGCAACCTGGGACAGGGGGCCACCATATATTTT
TRBV19	TRBJ1-2	NA	few	CASSIAGSSYGYTF	TGTGCCAGTAGTATAGCAGGATCGAGCTATGGCTACACCTTC
TRBV13	TRBJ2-1	NA	few	CASTQTGFASYNEQFF	TGTGCCAGCACCCAGACAGGATTCGCCTCCTACAATGAGCAGTTCTTC
TRBV29-1	TRBJ2-2	TRBD1	NA	CSVEDGQGAGELFF	TGCAGCGTTGAAGACGGACAGGGGGCCGGGGAGCTGTTTTTT
TRBV7-6	TRBJ1-1	TRBD1	NA	CASSSRQGTEAFF	TGTGCCAGCAGCTCTCGACAGGGTACGGAAGCTTTCTTT
TRBV9	TRBJ2-1	NA	NA	CASSVALASNNEQFF	TGTGCCAGCAGCGTAGCACTAGCCTCCAACAATGAGCAGTTCTTC
TRBV7-6	TRBJ2-5	NA	few	CASSLYRETQYF	TGTGCCAGCAGCCTCTACCGGGAGACCCAGTACTTC
TRBV6-6	TRBJ2-1	NA	NA	CASSYSQEQFF	TGTGCCAGCAGTTACTCTCAGGAGCAGTTCTTC
TRBV25-1	TRBJ1-1	TRBD1	NA	CASSGQGAMNTEAFF	TGTGCCAGCAGTGGACAGGGGGCTATGAACACTGAAGCTTTCTTT
TRBV11-1	TRBJ1-1	NA	NA	CASTVGAGNTEAFF	TGTGCCAGCACCGTGGGGGCAGGGAACACTGAAGCTTTCTTT
TRBV7-9	TRBJ2-7	TRBD2	few	CASSLGRGEQYF	TGTGCCAGCAGCTTGGGGAGGGGCGAGCAGTACTTC
TRBV28	TRBJ2-7	NA	NA	CASSHTPRQDRDYEQYF	TGTGCCAGCAGCCACACCCCGAGACAGGATAGGGACTACGAGCAGTACTTC
TRBV28	TRBJ2-7	TRBD1	once	CASSPDRGPDEQYF	TGTGCCAGCAGTCCGGACAGGGGGCCGGACGAGCAGTACTTC
TRBV19	TRBJ2-1	NA	NA	CASSDSYNEQFF	TGTGCCAGTAGCGACAGTTACAATGAGCAGTTCTTC
TRBV5-1	TRBJ1-1	TRBD1	NA	CASSFNRGSAEAFF	TGCGCCAGCAGCTTTAACAGGGGAAGCGCTGAAGCTTTCTTT
TRBV29-1	TRBJ2-5	TRBD2	NA	CSVWTSGMGTQYF	TGCAGCGTATGGACTAGCGGGATGGGGACCCAGTACTTC
TRBV9	TRBJ1-6	NA	NA	CASTLGGDRGSPLHF	TGTGCCAGCACCTTAGGGGGGGATAGGGGTTCACCCCTCCACTTT
TRBV20-1	TRBJ1-1	NA	NA	CSASGQEAFF	TGCAGTGCTAGTGGCCAAGAAGCTTTCTTT